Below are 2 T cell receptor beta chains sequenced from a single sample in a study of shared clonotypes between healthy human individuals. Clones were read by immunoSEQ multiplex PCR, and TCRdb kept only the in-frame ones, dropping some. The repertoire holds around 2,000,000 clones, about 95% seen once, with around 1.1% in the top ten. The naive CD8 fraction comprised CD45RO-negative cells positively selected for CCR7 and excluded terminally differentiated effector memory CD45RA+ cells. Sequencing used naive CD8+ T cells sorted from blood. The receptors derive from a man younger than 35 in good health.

The CDR3 DNA sequence: TGCGCCAGCAGCTTGCGGCACGCCGGGGAGCTGTTTTTT. The encoded protein is CASSLRHAGELFF. This chain links TRBV5-1 with TRBJ2-2; D unresolved. This CDR3 is 13 amino acids long. V lost 1 base and J lost 6, with 7 bases in between. Germline V gene data show CDR1 as SGHRS and CDR2 as YFSETQ.

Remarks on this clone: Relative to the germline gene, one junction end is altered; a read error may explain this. CDR3 loop: CASSVGGTNEKLFF. As DNA, the CDR3 is TGTGCCAGCAGCGTAGGAGGAACTAATGAAAAACTGTTTTTT. The chain recombines TRBV13 with TRBJ1-4, with no clear D. The germline gives CDR1 PRHDT, CDR2 FYEKMQ (reference sequence). The CDR3 totals 14 residues.